This paragraph covers one T cell receptor beta chain sequence. These data are taken from a study of cytomegalovirus exposure and HLA in healthy donors. The V gene end was trimmed by 7 bases and the J gene end by 4 bases; junction bases not matched to a gene: 8. This CDR3 is built from 14 residues. Germline V gives CDR1 SQVTM, CDR2 ANQGSEA. A multiplex PCR was run with 60 Vbeta primers and 13 Jbeta primers. The repertoire was sequenced with immunoSEQ multiplex PCR; TCRdb's copy has only in-frame clones and lacks some. The repertoire includes roughly 80,000 clones, roughly 72% of them detected once, and 6.2% sits in the top ten.

The gene calls are TRBV29-1 and TRBJ2-3; 10 bases match TRBD2. Sample: PBMCs. The sequence was collected from a woman between 45 and 60 years old in good health and CMV-seropositive. CDR3 in amino acids: CSAPSGSNPDTQYF. For the CDR3, the DNA is TGCAGCGCCCCTAGCGGGAGTAACCCAGATACGCAGTATTTT.